These T cell receptor beta chains were read from a single sample in a study of OX40 agonist ivuxolimab in advanced cancers. Here immunoSEQ multiplex PCR was the method, and the copy in TCRdb shows in-frame clones only, minus some. The table shows 50,000 or so clones, with 70% to 90% occurring only once. Material: CD4+ or CD8+ T cells sorted from blood, obtained in a trial of the OX40 agonist ivuxolimab. The receptors here all came from an adult with an advanced solid tumor such as melanoma, head and neck, liver or kidney cancer. Each CDR3 is given with its conserved first and last residue. Fields, in order: J gene, CDR3 length, clone size, V gene, D gene, CDR3 DNA, CDR3 protein. A D gene is named only where the DNA matches it firmly. Only part of the rows carry a size: once, few, many, or a class if the clone is expanded.

J gene: TRBJ2-5; CDR3 length: 12; clone size: -; V gene: TRBV30; D gene: TRBD1; CDR3 DNA: TGTGCCTGGGGGACAGGGGATGAGGAGCAGTACTTC; CDR3 protein: CAWGTGDEEQYF
J gene: TRBJ2-1; CDR3 length: 17; clone size: few; V gene: TRBV7-9; D gene: TRBD2; CDR3 DNA: TGTGCCAGCAGCCCCCGACTAGCGGGGACCATAGACAATGAGCAGTTCTTC; CDR3 protein: CASSPRLAGTIDNEQFF
J gene: TRBJ2-1; CDR3 length: 15; clone size: once; V gene: TRBV7-3; D gene: TRBD1; CDR3 DNA: TGTGCCAGCAGCACGCGGACAGGGGTTGGGAATGAGCAGTTCTTC; CDR3 protein: CASSTRTGVGNEQFF
J gene: TRBJ1-4; CDR3 length: 17; clone size: -; V gene: TRBV7-9; D gene: -; CDR3 DNA: TGTGCCAGCAGCTTGCCCCCGGGGGTCGCAACTAATGAAAAACTGTTTTTT; CDR3 protein: CASSLPPGVATNEKLFF
J gene: TRBJ1-5; CDR3 length: 12; clone size: few; V gene: TRBV14; D gene: -; CDR3 DNA: TGTGCCAGCAGCCTCGGAGGCCAGCCCCAGCATTTT; CDR3 protein: CASSLGGQPQHF
J gene: TRBJ1-1; CDR3 length: 14; clone size: -; V gene: TRBV28; D gene: -; CDR3 DNA: TGTGCCAGCAGTTTACCCTTTAGGGACACTGAAGCTTTCTTT; CDR3 protein: CASSLPFRDTEAFF
J gene: TRBJ2-3; CDR3 length: 17; clone size: -; V gene: TRBV6-1; D gene: TRBD1; CDR3 DNA: TGTGCCAGCAGTGAACTGCGGCTAGCGGACAGGGGGGATACGCAGTATTTT; CDR3 protein: CASSELRLADRGDTQYF
J gene: TRBJ2-3; CDR3 length: 18; clone size: -; V gene: TRBV19; D gene: TRBD2; CDR3 DNA: TGTGCCAGTAGTATTCTTGCGGGGGGGATGGGGCACACAGATACGCAGTATTTT; CDR3 protein: CASSILAGGMGHTDTQYF
J gene: TRBJ2-7; CDR3 length: 13; clone size: -; V gene: TRBV28; D gene: TRBD2; CDR3 DNA: TGTGCCAGCATTGGCGGGAGCTCCTACGAGCAGTACTTC; CDR3 protein: CASIGGSSYEQYF
J gene: TRBJ2-1; CDR3 length: 15; clone size: once; V gene: TRBV7-8; D gene: -; CDR3 DNA: TGTGCCAGCAGCTTAGCGCTTCGGGACTACAATGAGCAGTTCTTC; CDR3 protein: CASSLALRDYNEQFF
J gene: TRBJ2-2; CDR3 length: 17; clone size: -; V gene: TRBV19; D gene: -; CDR3 DNA: TGTGCCAGTTGGGGGGTGCCGTTGGTCGCGAACACCGGGGAGCTGTTTTTT; CDR3 protein: CASWGVPLVANTGELFF
J gene: TRBJ2-3; CDR3 length: 13; clone size: -; V gene: TRBV5-8; D gene: -; CDR3 DNA: TGTGCCAGCAGGATAGCGGGCACAGATACGCAGTATTTT; CDR3 protein: CASRIAGTDTQYF
J gene: TRBJ2-3; CDR3 length: 13; clone size: -; V gene: TRBV29-1; D gene: -; CDR3 DNA: TGCAGCGTTGAGTGGGGGGAGAGGGATACGCAGTATTTT; CDR3 protein: CSVEWGERDTQYF
J gene: TRBJ2-1; CDR3 length: 13; clone size: once; V gene: TRBV10-3; D gene: TRBD2; CDR3 DNA: TGTGCCATCACTAGCGGGGTCTACAATGAGCAGTTCTTC; CDR3 protein: CAITSGVYNEQFF
J gene: TRBJ2-5; CDR3 length: 16; clone size: -; V gene: TRBV6-6; D gene: -; CDR3 DNA: TGTGCCAGCAGTTACTCGTCCAACAGAGACAAAGAGACCCAGTACTTC; CDR3 protein: CASSYSSNRDKETQYF
J gene: TRBJ2-7; CDR3 length: 15; clone size: -; V gene: TRBV19; D gene: -; CDR3 DNA: TGTGCCAGTAGTATGAGTCGCGGAGCCTTCTACGAGCAGTACTTC; CDR3 protein: CASSMSRGAFYEQYF
J gene: TRBJ2-3; CDR3 length: 15; clone size: -; V gene: TRBV7-2; D gene: -; CDR3 DNA: TGTGCCAGCAGTTTAACGGGACTTTTAACAGATACGCAGTATTTT; CDR3 protein: CASSLTGLLTDTQYF
J gene: TRBJ2-7; CDR3 length: 16; clone size: -; V gene: TRBV4-1; D gene: -; CDR3 DNA: TGCGCCAGCAGCCAAGACCAGACTAGGGCGAGCTACGAGCAGTACTTC; CDR3 protein: CASSQDQTRASYEQYF
J gene: TRBJ2-3; CDR3 length: 15; clone size: -; V gene: TRBV5-1; D gene: -; CDR3 DNA: TGCGCCAGCACCCCCCGGTACACAGAGGGAAATACGCAGTATTTT; CDR3 protein: CASTPRYTEGNTQYF
J gene: TRBJ2-5; CDR3 length: 13; clone size: -; V gene: TRBV10-3; D gene: TRBD1; CDR3 DNA: TGTGCCATCAGTTGGGACAGCCAAGAGACCCAGTACTTC; CDR3 protein: CAISWDSQETQYF
J gene: TRBJ2-7; CDR3 length: 13; clone size: -; V gene: TRBV4-1; D gene: -; CDR3 DNA: TGCGCCAGCAGCCCGACATCTGGCTACGAGCAGTACTTC; CDR3 protein: CASSPTSGYEQYF
J gene: TRBJ2-7; CDR3 length: 14; clone size: -; V gene: TRBV30; D gene: TRBD2; CDR3 DNA: TGTGCCTCGACCGGGAGGACGGCAGCCTACGAGCAGTACTTC; CDR3 protein: CASTGRTAAYEQYF
J gene: TRBJ2-7; CDR3 length: 14; clone size: -; V gene: TRBV7-9; D gene: -; CDR3 DNA: TGTGCCAGCAGCCCGACTAGTGGAGCCTACGAGCAGTACTTC; CDR3 protein: CASSPTSGAYEQYF
J gene: TRBJ2-7; CDR3 length: 14; clone size: -; V gene: TRBV27; D gene: TRBD1; CDR3 DNA: TGTGCCAGCAGCCCACAGGGGGCCTCCTACGAGCAGTACTTC; CDR3 protein: CASSPQGASYEQYF
J gene: TRBJ2-7; CDR3 length: 21; clone size: -; V gene: TRBV2; D gene: TRBD2; CDR3 DNA: TGTGCCAGCAGTGCCCCGGGTAAAGAATCTGGGAGGGCCTTTCTGGGCTACGAGCAGTACTTC; CDR3 protein: CASSAPGKESGRAFLGYEQYF